This TCR beta chain is from a study of T cell changes during pregnancy in multiple sclerosis. Sequenced by immunoSEQ multiplex PCR; TCRdb stores in-frame clones only, minus some. The repertoire has 90,000 to 130,000 clones, approximately 90% of them found once; the top ten carry less than 2%. This CDR3 has 13 residues. Germline lookup yields CDR1 SNHLY and CDR2 FYNNEI. Trimming removed 11 bases at V and 4 bases at J, with 17 bases between. The chain employs TRBV2 and TRBJ1-1; D remains ambiguous. The specimen comprised peripheral blood, sampled in the third trimester of pregnancy. The source is a female donor with multiple sclerosis, enrolled in a pregnancy study. The CDR3 loop is CAGKRREATEAFF. DNA of the CDR3: TGTGCCGGGAAGAGACGGGAGGCCACTGAAGCTTTCTTT.